The 32 T cell receptor beta chains below were found in one sample sequenced in a study of T cell responses to AZD1222 COVID-19 vaccine. Data came from immunoSEQ multiplex PCR; TCRdb stores just in-frame clones and leaves some out. The sample holds 95,000 to 150,000 clones, under 90% seen once. The sample here was peripheral blood, taken on day 0 of AZD1222 vaccination. Receptor source: an adult in good health.

This clone was counted only a few times. V usage is TRBV11-3 and J usage is TRBJ2-1; no definite D call. Trimming pared 3 bases from V and 1 base from J, leaving 7 bases between. The germline CDR1 and CDR2 sequences are SGHNT and YENEEA. The CDR3 consists of 14 residues. CDR3 sequence: CASSFDRSYNEQFF. As DNA, the CDR3 is TGTGCCAGCAGCTTCGACCGGTCCTACAATGAGCAGTTCTTC.

This clone was seen just once. V and J are TRBV14 and TRBJ2-3; weak D call: TRBD2 (6 bases). The CDR3 contains 16 residues. Germline CDR1 is SGHDN and CDR2 is FVKESK. The ends were cut back, 4 bases at V and 3 bases at J, with 17 bases in the middle. The CDR3 DNA reads TGTGCCAGCAGCCCGGTAGCCGGGGGTAGAACAGATACGCAGTATTTT. It is translated as CASSPVAGGRTDTQYF. The variable domain in full, completed from reference TRBV14 and TRBJ2-3, reads EAGVTQFPSHSVIEKGQTVTLRCDPISGHDNLYWYRRVMGKEIKFLLHFVKESKQDESGMPNNRFLAERTGGTYSTLKVQPAELEDSGVYFCASSPVAGGRTDTQYFGPGTRLTVL.

This chain joins TRBV19 and TRBJ1-1; the match to TRBD1 covers 8 bases. V was clipped by 3 bases and J by 0 bases; unmatched bases: 12. CDR1 is LNHDA and CDR2 is SQIVND in the germline V gene (reference sequence). The CDR3 runs 18 residues. The CDR3 bases are TGTGCCAGTAGTATCAGGGGGCTCGGTTATCCAATGAACACTGAAGCTTTCTTT. Its protein is CASSIRGLGYPMNTEAFF.

This chain links TRBV7-9 with TRBJ1-3; D not resolved. The V and J ends lost 2 bases and 1 base respectively, with 3 bases between them. Per the germline V gene, CDR1 is SEHNR and CDR2 is FQNEAQ (reference sequence). The CDR3 loop spans 13 amino acids. CDR3: CASSLNSGNTIYF. The CDR3 DNA follows: TGTGCCAGCAGCTTAAATTCTGGAAACACCATATATTTT.

The gene calls are TRBV10-3 and TRBJ1-1; TRBD1 is a possible D gene (5 bases). This CDR3 region has 15 residues. The V end was cut by 6 bases, the J end by 1 base, with 15 bases between. The germline gives CDR1 ENHRY, CDR2 SYGVKD. The CDR3 spells CAISLSGGANTEAFF. CDR3 DNA sequence: TGTGCCATCAGCCTTTCGGGAGGGGCGAACACTGAAGCTTTCTTT.

V gene TRBV5-1 combines with J gene TRBJ1-6; possible D gene TRBD1, 6 bases. V lost 4 bases and J 8 bases, leaving 13 bases between the germline ends. The CDR3 has 14 residues. Germline CDR1 reads SGHRS; CDR2 reads YFSETQ. The CDR3 DNA reads TGCGCCAGCAGCGCAGGGGATCCGGATTCACCCCTCCACTTT. This codes for CASSAGDPDSPLHF. The full variable domain, in which reference TRBV5-1 and TRBJ1-6 provide the parts outside the CDR3, is KAGVTQTPRYLIKTRGQQVTLSCSPISGHRSVSWYQQTPGQGLQFLFEYFSETQRNKGNFPGRFSGRQFSNSRSEMNVSTLELGDSALYLCASSAGDPDSPLHFGNGTRLTVT.

The table lists this clone with a count of one. The V call is TRBV11-2, the J call TRBJ2-7; tentatively, D is TRBD2 (6 bases). CDR3 length: 15 amino acids. V was shortened by 1 base and J by 1 base, with 11 bases between the two germline ends. Germline assignment: CDR1 SGHAT and CDR2 FQNNGV. CDR3 nucleotides: TGTGCCAGCAGCTTAGCGGAGGGGCGGTCCTACGAGCAGTACTTC. This encodes CASSLAEGRSYEQYF.

A word on this clone: The sample holds other DNA sequences that translate to the same CDR3. The chain has TRBV18 and TRBJ1-3, with unresolved D. The CDR3 is made up of 14 amino acids. V was trimmed by 2 bases and J by 0 bases, leaving 5 bases between them. Germline assignment: CDR1 KGHSH and CDR2 LQKENI. CDR3 residues: CASSPGVSGNTIYF. The CDR3 DNA follows: TGTGCCAGCTCACCAGGAGTCTCTGGAAACACCATATATTTT.

The chain joins TRBV11-2 to TRBJ1-2; weak D call: TRBD1 (6 bases). The CDR3 loop spans 15 amino acids. The germline gives CDR1 SGHAT, CDR2 FQNNGV. V gave up 5 bases and J gave up 5 bases, with 18 bases separating them. The CDR3 nucleotides are TGTGCCAGCAGCACCGACAGGCGGCTCTGGTATGGCTACACCTTC. Translation gives CASSTDRRLWYGYTF.

J is TRBJ1-6 and V is TRBV6-6; 8 bases are a match to TRBD1. V dropped 8 bases and J dropped 9; count of bases not matched to a gene: 6. CDR1 MNHNY and CDR2 SVGAGI come from the germline V gene (reference sequence). This CDR3 is built from 13 residues. This chain's CDR3 is CASGQGQSSPLHF. CDR3 nucleotides: TGTGCCAGCGGACAGGGACAAAGTTCACCCCTCCACTTT.

The rearrangement uses TRBV7-8 and TRBJ2-7; no reliable D call. V lost 1 base and J lost 3, with 13 bases in between. Germline V CDR1 and CDR2: SGHVS, FQNEAQ. The length of the CDR3 is 15 residues. The CDR3 region is CASSLGLPTYYEQYF. The CDR3 DNA sequence: TGTGCCAGCAGCTTAGGACTTCCCACCTACTACGAGCAGTACTTC.

This clone was seen once. This chain uses TRBV9 with TRBJ2-1; 10 bases map to TRBD2. CDR3 length equals 15 residues. The germline V gene encodes CDR1 SGDLS and CDR2 YYNGEE. With V trimmed by 4 bases and J by 9 bases, 10 bases remained unmatched. CDR3 amino acids: CASSLGTSVGGEQFF. The CDR3 DNA reads TGTGCCAGCAGCCTCGGGACTAGCGTTGGTGGTGAGCAGTTCTTC.

The chain combines TRBV12-3 or TRBV12-4 with TRBJ2-7; D is perhaps TRBD2 (6 bases). CDR3 length: 13 residues. The ends were cut back, 6 bases at V and 1 base at J, with 10 bases in the middle. CDR3 sequence: CASRGLPSYEQYF. The CDR3 nucleotides read TGTGCCAGCAGGGGACTTCCATCCTACGAGCAGTACTTC.

The V and J genes are TRBV7-9 and TRBJ2-3; tentatively, D is TRBD1 or TRBD2 (5 bases each). Trimming took off 1 base at V and 6 bases at J, with 14 bases between the two ends. The CDR3 totals 15 residues. CDR1 and CDR2 (germline): SEHNR, FQNEAQ (reference sequence). The chain's CDR3 is CASSLVGATRDTQYF. The CDR3 DNA reads TGTGCCAGCAGCTTAGTCGGGGCTACCCGTGATACGCAGTATTTT.

The genes are TRBV2 and TRBJ2-3; weak D call: TRBD2 (6 bases). In germline, CDR1 is SNHLY, CDR2 FYNNEI. The CDR3 length is 17 residues. V was shortened by 1 base and J by 3 bases, with 17 bases between the two germline ends. CDR3 sequence (DNA): TGTGCCAGCAGTGAAGGGCATAGTAGCGGATCAACAGATACGCAGTATTTT. Translated, it gives CASSEGHSSGSTDTQYF.

The chain recombines TRBV4-1 with TRBJ1-2; D not resolved. The V gene's germline CDR1 is MGHRA and CDR2 YSYEKL. Trimming stripped 1 base from V and 2 bases from J, with 8 bases between. The CDR3 has 14 amino acids. CDR3: CASSQGQINYGYTF. CDR3 coding DNA: TGCGCCAGCAGCCAAGGGCAGATAAACTATGGCTACACCTTC.

The chain carries TRBV6-5 and TRBJ2-7; the D gene is possibly TRBD1 (5 bases). Germline-derived CDR1 and CDR2 are MNHEY and SVGAGI. Between the trimmed V and J ends, which lost 5 bases and 5 bases, there was a span of 16 bases. This CDR3 contains 14 residues. In DNA, the CDR3 is TGTGCCAGCAGTCCACAGGTCCCCATCCACGAGCAGTACTTC. It is translated as CASSPQVPIHEQYF.

The CDR3, as DNA: TGTGCCAGCAGCCAAGCCGGGGCGGGGAACACTGAAGCTTTCTTT. Amino acid sequence: CASSQAGAGNTEAFF. The rearrangement joins TRBV3-1 (or the pseudogene TRBV3-2) to TRBJ1-1; tentative D call: TRBD1 (5 bases). V lost 1 base, J lost 1 base, and 10 bases lay in between. The CDR3 loop spans 15 amino acids. CDR1 and CDR2 from the germline V gene are LGHDT and YNNKEL (reference sequence).

The J gene is TRBJ1-2, the V gene TRBV28; 10 bases line up with TRBD1. The CDR3 totals 15 residues. The V gene's germline CDR1 is MDHEN and CDR2 SYDVKM. J lost 4 bases, V lost 5 bases, and 7 bases had no gene match. The CDR3 sequence is CASSPGQGITYGYTF. CDR3 nucleotide sequence: TGTGCCAGCAGTCCGGGACAGGGGATAACCTATGGCTACACCTTC.

The rearrangement links TRBV7-8 to TRBJ1-5; the D gene is possibly TRBD1 (6 bases). The CDR3 loop spans 15 amino acids. Trimming stripped 5 bases from V and 1 base from J, with 12 bases between. The germline V gene has CDR1 SGHVS and CDR2 FQNEAQ. CDR3 DNA sequence: TGTGCCAGCAGCGACAAGGGGGTGAGCAATCAGCCCCAGCATTTT. Protein sequence: CASSDKGVSNQPQHF.

This clone showed up just once. The V gene is TRBV18, the J gene TRBJ2-7; TRBD1 matches 9 bases. The CDR3 has 12 residues. CDR1 and CDR2 (germline): KGHSH, LQKENI. With V trimmed by 5 bases and J by 6 bases, 2 bases remained unmatched. CDR3 in amino acids: CASSETGGEQYF. DNA for the CDR3: TGTGCCAGCTCAGAGACAGGGGGCGAGCAGTACTTC.

DNA for the CDR3: TGTGCCAGCTCACCACCGAGGTCAGATACGCAGTATTTT. As protein: CASSPPRSDTQYF. This chain joins TRBV18 and TRBJ2-3; D is uncertain. CDR1 and CDR2 from the germline V gene are KGHSH and LQKENI. With 0 bases removed from V and 4 bases from J, the gap between germline ends came to 5 bases. CDR3 size: 13 residues.

The CDR3 DNA reads TGTGCCAGCTCACCACCTGCTAGCGGGGTGACCTACGAGCAGTACTTC. Translated: CASSPPASGVTYEQYF. The J gene is TRBJ2-7, the V gene TRBV18; TRBD2 matches at 9 bases. After removal of 0 bases from V and 2 bases from J, the junction contained 5 bases not matched to a gene. Germline-derived CDR1 and CDR2 are KGHSH and LQKENI. CDR3 length equals 16 residues. The full variable domain, rest sourced from reference TRBV18 and TRBJ2-7, is NAGVMQNPRHLVRRRGQEARLRCSPMKGHSHVYWYRQLPEEGLKFMVYLQKENIIDESGMPKERFSAEFPKEGPSILRIQQVVRGDSAAYFCASSPPASGVTYEQYFGPGTRLTVT.

The V gene is TRBV2, the J gene TRBJ2-7; weak D call: TRBD1 (5 bases). This CDR3 spans 12 amino acids. CDR1 and CDR2 (germline): SNHLY, FYNNEI. V was clipped by 8 bases and J by 3 bases, with 11 bases between them. The CDR3 is CASAQGYYEQYF. CDR3 sequence (DNA): TGTGCCAGCGCCCAGGGATACTACGAGCAGTACTTC.

This clone was counted between two and nine times. The chain recombines TRBV6-5 with TRBJ1-1; 7 nucleotides agree with TRBD1. The CDR3 runs to 15 residues. In germline, CDR1 is MNHEY, CDR2 SVGAGI. The junction had 4 bases not matched to a gene; V was cut back by 2 bases and J by 1 base. The CDR3 sequence: CASSYHWTGNTEAFF. CDR3 nucleotides: TGTGCCAGCAGTTACCATTGGACAGGGAACACTGAAGCTTTCTTT.

V is TRBV2 and J is TRBJ2-4; 7 nucleotides match TRBD2. Looked up from germline, CDR1 is SNHLY and CDR2 is FYNNEI. Germline trimming cut 8 bases from V and 9 bases from J; bases unmatched to any gene: 7. This CDR3 is 12 amino acids long. CDR3 nucleotide sequence: TGTGCCAGCGGGGGGGGATCGGGCATTCAGTACTTC. This translates into CASGGGSGIQYF.

The chain combines TRBV27 with TRBJ1-6; TRBD1 matches at 7 bases. This CDR3 comprises 15 residues. The junction had 10 bases not matched to a gene; V was cut back by 7 bases and J by 7 bases. The germline gives CDR1 MNHEY, CDR2 SMNVEV (reference sequence). The DNA for the CDR3 is TGTGCCAGCAAATACAGGGGAATAGAGAATTCACCCCTCCACTTT. It specifies CASKYRGIENSPLHF.

The V gene is TRBV18, the J gene TRBJ1-2; 11 bases line up with TRBD1. CDR3 size: 18 residues. Germline V gene data show CDR1 as KGHSH and CDR2 as LQKENI. V dropped 5 bases and J dropped 3; count of bases not matched to a gene: 14. CDR3 sequence reads: CASSWEVSRTGGDYGYTF. CDR3 DNA sequence: TGTGCCAGCTCATGGGAGGTCTCCAGGACAGGGGGCGACTATGGCTACACCTTC. Full variable domain (outside the CDR3, taken from reference TRBV18 and TRBJ1-2): NAGVMQNPRHLVRRRGQEARLRCSPMKGHSHVYWYRQLPEEGLKFMVYLQKENIIDESGMPKERFSAEFPKEGPSILRIQQVVRGDSAAYFCASSWEVSRTGGDYGYTFGSGTRLTVV.

The chain is built from TRBV2 and TRBJ2-1; TRBD1 matches at 10 bases. This CDR3 is built from 15 residues. After removal of 5 bases from V and 7 bases from J, the junction contained 8 bases not matched to a gene. The germline CDR1 and CDR2 sequences are SNHLY and FYNNEI. For the CDR3, the DNA is TGTGCCAGCAGTCGGGAGGGACAGGGGAATAATGAGCAGTTCTTC. Translated, it gives CASSREGQGNNEQFF.

This clone was counted a few times. The chain recombines TRBV6-5 with TRBJ1-2; weak D call: TRBD1 (6 bases). V lost 4 bases, J lost 8 bases, and 14 bases lay in between. The germline gives CDR1 MNHEY, CDR2 SVGAGI. The CDR3 covers 13 residues. In nucleotides, the CDR3 is TGTGCCAGCAGTTCGGACAGCCTGCGAGGCTACACCTTC. Protein sequence: CASSSDSLRGYTF.

This clone was seen a few times. The V call is TRBV27, the J call TRBJ2-1; D gene ambiguous. Germline assignment: CDR1 MNHEY and CDR2 SMNVEV (reference sequence). The germline V and J ends were trimmed by 2 bases and 0 bases, with 11 bases remaining between them. The CDR3 spans 16 residues. CDR3 protein: CASSLMAGISYNEQFF. CDR3 DNA sequence: TGTGCCAGCAGTTTAATGGCCGGTATCTCCTACAATGAGCAGTTCTTC.

The gene calls are TRBV29-1 and TRBJ2-3; D ambiguous. The germline V gene encodes CDR1 SQVTM and CDR2 ANQGSEA. The CDR3 runs 11 residues. Deletions cut 7 bases from V and 3 bases from J, with 8 bases between. The CDR3 DNA follows: TGCAGCGGTAGTATGACAGATACGCAGTATTTT. Protein sequence: CSGSMTDTQYF.